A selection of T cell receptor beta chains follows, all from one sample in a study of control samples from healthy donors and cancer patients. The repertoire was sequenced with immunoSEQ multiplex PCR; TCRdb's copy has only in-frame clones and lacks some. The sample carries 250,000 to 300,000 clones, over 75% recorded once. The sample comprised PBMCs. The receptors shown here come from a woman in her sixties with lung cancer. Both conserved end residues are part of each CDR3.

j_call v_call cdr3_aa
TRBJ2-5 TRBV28 CASSWPGQGANYQETQYF
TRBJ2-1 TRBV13 CASSLDRGPYNEQFF
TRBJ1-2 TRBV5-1 CASSFGTGSLRGYTF
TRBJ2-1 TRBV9 CASSLSGGQGYNEQFF
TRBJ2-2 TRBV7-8 CASSLRGVSAGELFF
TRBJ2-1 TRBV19 CASMEGGIHNEQFF
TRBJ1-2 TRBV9 CASSPPGHQGHGYTF
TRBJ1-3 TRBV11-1 CASSPDRPDSGNTIYF
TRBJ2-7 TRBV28 CASSLTRAGEQYF
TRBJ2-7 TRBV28 CASSQRALLSYEQYF
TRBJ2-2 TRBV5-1 CASSGVQGGPGELFF
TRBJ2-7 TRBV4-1 CASSQVGRTGNYEQYF
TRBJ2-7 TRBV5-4 CASSLEAAAYEQYF
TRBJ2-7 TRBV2 CASKTDWSSYEQYF
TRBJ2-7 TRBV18 CASSPRPATDYEQYF
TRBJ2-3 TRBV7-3 CASSQLPGAGGGTDTQYF
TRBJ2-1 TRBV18 CASSPPLSGYNEQFF
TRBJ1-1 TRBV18 CASSPRNTEAFF
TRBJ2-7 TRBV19 CASSILTGEQYF
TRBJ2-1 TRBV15 CATSRGRTAYNEQFF
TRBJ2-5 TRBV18 CASSPPAAGAQETQYF
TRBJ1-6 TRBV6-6 CASSRGQEYSPLHF
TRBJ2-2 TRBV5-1 CASSPGGAGLGTGELFF
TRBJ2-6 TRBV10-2 CASSADRPSSGANVLTF
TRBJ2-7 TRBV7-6 CASSPDRGIEQYF
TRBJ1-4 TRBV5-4 CASSLSRSREKLFF
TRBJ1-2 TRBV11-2 CASSAGARYGYTF
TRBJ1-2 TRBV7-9 CASSSTPGGGGYTF
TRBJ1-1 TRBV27 CASIPTAGRRREAFF
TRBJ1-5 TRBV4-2 CASSQDPGGNQPQHF
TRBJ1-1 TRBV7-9 CASSLGRVMNTEAFF
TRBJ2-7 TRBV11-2 CASSFQGQGDGIEYF
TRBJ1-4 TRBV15 CATRPSIATNEKLFF
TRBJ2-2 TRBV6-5 CASSWVAGELFF
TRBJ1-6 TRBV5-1 CASSGQGFGNSPLHF
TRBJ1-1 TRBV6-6 CASSSTGNTEAFF
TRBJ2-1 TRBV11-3 CASSRGGGRNEQFF
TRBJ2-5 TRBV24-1 CATSDSGRGSGETQYF
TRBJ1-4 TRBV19 CASSPPGATNEKLFF
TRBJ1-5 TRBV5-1 CASSWFGDSNQPQHF
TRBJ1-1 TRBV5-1 CASSLNRIHTEAFF
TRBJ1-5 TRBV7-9 CASSSDRTASPQHF
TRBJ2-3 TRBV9 CASSDGTLLTDTQYF
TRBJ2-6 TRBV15 CATSNGGTGANVLTF
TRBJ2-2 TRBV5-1 CASSARLAGNTGELFF
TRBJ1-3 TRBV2 CASGTGLSGNTIYF
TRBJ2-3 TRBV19 CASSIMGLADTQYF
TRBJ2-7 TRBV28 CASSLMGEVYEQYF
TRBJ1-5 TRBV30 CAWSVQGAGNQPQHF
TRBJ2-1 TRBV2 CASSERGAGGGNEQFF
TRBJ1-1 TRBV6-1 CASSEYRDTEAFF
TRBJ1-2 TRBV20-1 CSADSNYGYTF
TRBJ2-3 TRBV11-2 CASSGGPRGDTQYF
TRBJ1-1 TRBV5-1 CASSWVEGRLDTEAFF
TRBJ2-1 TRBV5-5 CASSGGQGTYNEQFF